Listed here are 18 T cell receptor beta chains from one sample, sequenced in a study of T cell changes during pregnancy in multiple sclerosis. Libraries were prepared by immunoSEQ multiplex PCR; TCRdb keeps only in-frame clonotypes and omits some of them. The table records roughly 70,000 clones, 88% of them present only once. Sequencing was performed on peripheral blood, taken before pregnancy. The receptors shown here come from a female donor with multiple sclerosis, enrolled in a pregnancy study.

This clone is judged medium-sized. This CDR3 is also generated by other DNA sequences in the sample. V usage is TRBV27 and J usage is TRBJ1-1, with D possibly TRBD1 on 6 matching bases. The CDR3 runs 15 residues. V lost 2 bases, J lost 2 bases, and 12 bases lay in between. Germline V gives CDR1 MNHEY, CDR2 SMNVEV (reference sequence). DNA for the CDR3: TGTGCCAGCAGTTTAAGGAGCAGGGGTAACACTGAAGCTTTCTTT. Amino acid sequence: CASSLRSRGNTEAFF.

This clone came up once. V and J are TRBV7-2 and TRBJ1-5; D not resolved. The germline V and J ends were trimmed by 7 bases and 7 bases, with 17 bases remaining between them. CDR1 and CDR2 from the germline V gene are SGHTA and FQGNSA. The length of the CDR3 is 14 residues. CDR3: CASNYSPGIQPQHF. The DNA of the CDR3 is TGTGCCAGCAACTATAGCCCGGGGATCCAGCCCCAGCATTTT. Together with reference TRBV7-2 and TRBJ1-5, the CDR3 gives the full variable domain: GAGVSQSPSNKVTEKGKDVELRCDPISGHTALYWYRQSLGQGLEFLIYFQGNSAPDKSGLPSDRFSAERTGGSVSTLTIQRTQQEDSAVYLCASNYSPGIQPQHFGDGTRLSIL.

The rearrangement uses TRBV5-1 and TRBJ2-1, with 10 nucleotides matching TRBD2. The CDR3 consists of 16 residues. J gave up 6 bases and V 2 bases, and 8 bases lay outside the gene matches. Germline assignment: CDR1 SGHRS and CDR2 YFSETQ. The CDR3 DNA reads TGCGCCAGCAGCTTTCTAGCGGGAGATACTCTCAATGAGCAGTTCTTC. It yields the protein CASSFLAGDTLNEQFF.

This chain links TRBV13 with TRBJ1-1, with D unresolved. This CDR3 contains 12 residues. Trimming shortened V by 8 bases and J by 1 base, and 8 bases separated the two germline ends. Germline values: CDR1 PRHDT, CDR2 FYEKMQ (reference sequence). This CDR3 reads CASLTGNTEAFF. Written as DNA, the CDR3 is TGTGCCAGCCTAACGGGGAACACTGAAGCTTTCTTT.

This chain links TRBV19 with TRBJ2-1; maybe TRBD2 (6 bases). The ends were cut back, 5 bases at V and 0 bases at J, with 14 bases in the middle. The CDR3 is 16 residues long. Germline CDR1 LNHDA, CDR2 SQIVND (reference sequence). CDR3 sequence (DNA): TGTGCCAGTAGTGCTCCCCTAGCGAGCTCCTACAATGAGCAGTTCTTC. It translates to CASSAPLASSYNEQFF.

CDR3 nucleotides: TGTGCCAGCAGCTTAGATGGCACAGGTGGTCAGCCCCAGCATTTT. The encoded protein is CASSLDGTGGQPQHF. The chain combines TRBV7-2 with TRBJ1-5, with D perhaps TRBD1 (5 bases). Germline CDR1 reads SGHTA; CDR2 reads FQGNSA. Trimming removed 1 base from V and 6 bases from J, with 13 bases in between. This CDR3 is built from 15 residues. Supplemented by reference TRBV7-2 and TRBJ1-5, the full variable domain reads GAGVSQSPSNKVTEKGKDVELRCDPISGHTALYWYRQSLGQGLEFLIYFQGNSAPDKSGLPSDRFSAERTGGSVSTLTIQRTQQEDSAVYLCASSLDGTGGQPQHFGDGTRLSIL.

The V call is TRBV19, the J call TRBJ2-7; tentative D call: TRBD2 (6 bases). Germline values: CDR1 LNHDA, CDR2 SQIVND (reference sequence). This CDR3 has 14 residues. V lost 0 bases, J lost 6 bases, and 12 bases lay in between. The CDR3 DNA reads as TGTGCCAGTAGTATAGACACGGGAGTAACCGAGCAGTACTTC. Its translation is CASSIDTGVTEQYF.

The chain recombines TRBV5-1 with TRBJ2-5; 11 nucleotides align to TRBD2. Germline CDR1 and CDR2: SGHRS and YFSETQ. The V segment lost 4 bases and the J segment 5 bases; nucleotides outside the gene matches: 7. The CDR3 has 15 amino acids. The CDR3 coding sequence is TGCGCCAGCAGCCCGACTAGCGGGATTTGGGAGACCCAGTACTTC. Translated: CASSPTSGIWETQYF. Full variable domain (remainder filled in from reference TRBV5-1 and TRBJ2-5): KAGVTQTPRYLIKTRGQQVTLSCSPISGHRSVSWYQQTPGQGLQFLFEYFSETQRNKGNFPGRFSGRQFSNSRSEMNVSTLELGDSALYLCASSPTSGIWETQYFGPGTRLLVL.

The V and J genes are TRBV27 and TRBJ1-4; the D is unclear. CDR1 is MNHEY and CDR2 is SMNVEV in the germline V gene (reference sequence). V was cut by 6 bases and J by 4 bases, with 21 bases left in between. The CDR3 has 17 residues. CDR3 region: CASSPTWVTRVNEKLFF. The CDR3 bases are TGTGCCAGCAGCCCAACCTGGGTGACTCGGGTTAATGAAAAACTGTTTTTT.

The table lists this clone with a count of one. The chain is built from TRBV25-1 and TRBJ1-2, with 7 bases identical to TRBD1. The CDR3 length is 13 residues. V dropped 1 base and J dropped 7; count of bases not matched to a gene: 3. Germline CDR1 reads MGHDK; CDR2 reads SYGVNS. This CDR3 reads CASSESGGRGYTF. As DNA, the CDR3 is TGTGCCAGCAGTGAATCAGGGGGTCGTGGCTACACCTTC.

The chain joins TRBV27 to TRBJ1-1, with a possible D match to TRBD1 (5 bases). Germline V CDR1 and CDR2: MNHEY, SMNVEV (reference sequence). With 2 bases removed from V and 11 bases from J, the gap between germline ends came to 15 bases. This CDR3 contains 13 residues. Here the CDR3 DNA reads TGTGCCAGCAGTTTAAATTGGGCAGGGAAGGCTTTCTTT. Translated: CASSLNWAGKAFF.

The V gene is TRBV18, the J gene TRBJ2-1; no reliable D call. CDR1 KGHSH and CDR2 LQKENI come from the germline V gene. V was cut by 3 bases and J by 2 bases, with 8 bases left in between. This CDR3 comprises 14 residues. CDR3 in amino acids: CASSPGTAYNEQFF. CDR3 coding DNA: TGTGCCAGCTCACCCGGCACAGCCTACAATGAGCAGTTCTTC.

CDR3 bases: TGTGCCAGCAGCTCCGGGGGCTACAATGAGCAGTTCTTC. Its protein is CASSSGGYNEQFF. V usage is TRBV7-7 and J usage is TRBJ2-1; D is possibly TRBD2 (6 bases). Germline V lookup: CDR1 SSHAT, CDR2 FNYEAQ (reference sequence). There are 13 residues in the CDR3. Trimming took 4 bases from V and 3 from J, leaving 7 bases between them.

CDR3 DNA: TGTGCCAGCAGCCCCTGGACTAGCGACCAAGAGACCCAGTACTTC. Translating gives CASSPWTSDQETQYF. V usage is TRBV9 and J usage is TRBJ2-5; 9 bases are a match to TRBD2. Germline CDR1 is SGDLS and CDR2 is YYNGEE. Trimming cost V 4 bases and J 0 bases; bases outside gene matches: 4. CDR3 length equals 15 residues.

On this clone: The junction does not match germline at one end; this may be a read error. The chain couples TRBV7-2 to TRBJ2-7, with 10 bases matching TRBD2. CDR1 and CDR2 from the germline V gene are SGHTA and FQGNSA. The CDR3 spans 17 residues. DNA of the CDR3: TGTGCCAGCAGTTTAGGCAGCCAGCGGACTAGCGGCTACGAGCAGTACTTC. It is translated as CASSLGSQRTSGYEQYF. Full variable domain (remainder filled in from reference TRBV7-2 and TRBJ2-7): GAGVSQSPSNKVTEKGKDVELRCDPISGHTALYWYRQSLGQGLEFLIYFQGNSAPDKSGLPSDRFSAERTGGSVSTLTIQRTQQEDSAVYLCASSLGSQRTSGYEQYFGPGTRLTVT.

The chain joins TRBV5-4 to TRBJ2-2; no clear D. The germline gives CDR1 SGHNT, CDR2 YYREEE (reference sequence). Trimming left V 4 bases short and J 6 bases short, with 13 bases between. This CDR3 is 14 amino acids long. CDR3 nucleotides: TGTGCCAGCAGCCTAGACCTTGTGGCCGGGGAGCTGTTTTTT. Translating it yields CASSLDLVAGELFF.

CDR3 sequence: CASSFSAGASTGELFF. The CDR3 region has the DNA TGTGCCAGCAGCTTTTCTGCGGGGGCCAGCACCGGGGAGCTGTTTTTT. The V gene is TRBV7-6, the J gene TRBJ2-2; tentatively, D is TRBD2 (7 bases). V was clipped by 3 bases and J by 4 bases, with 15 bases between them. The germline gives CDR1 SGHVS, CDR2 FNYEAQ. The CDR3 is 16 amino acids.

The V and J genes are TRBV7-9 and TRBJ2-3; possibly TRBD1 for D (6 bases). This CDR3 is built from 13 residues. Looked up from germline, CDR1 is SEHNR and CDR2 is FQNEAQ (reference sequence). In DNA form, the CDR3 reads TGTGCACTGAAGGACAGCTTGACAGATACGCAGTATTTT. It translates to CALKDSLTDTQYF.